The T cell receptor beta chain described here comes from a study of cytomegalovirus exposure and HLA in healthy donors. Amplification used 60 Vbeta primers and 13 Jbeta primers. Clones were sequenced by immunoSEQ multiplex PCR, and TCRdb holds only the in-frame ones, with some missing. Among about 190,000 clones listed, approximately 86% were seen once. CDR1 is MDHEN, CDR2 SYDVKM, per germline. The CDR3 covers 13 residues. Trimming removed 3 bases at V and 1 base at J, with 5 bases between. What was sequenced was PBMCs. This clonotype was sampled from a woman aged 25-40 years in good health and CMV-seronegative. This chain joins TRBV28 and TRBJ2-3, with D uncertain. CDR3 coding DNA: TGTGCCAGCAGTTTCCCTGGCACAGATACGCAGTATTTT. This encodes CASSFPGTDTQYF.